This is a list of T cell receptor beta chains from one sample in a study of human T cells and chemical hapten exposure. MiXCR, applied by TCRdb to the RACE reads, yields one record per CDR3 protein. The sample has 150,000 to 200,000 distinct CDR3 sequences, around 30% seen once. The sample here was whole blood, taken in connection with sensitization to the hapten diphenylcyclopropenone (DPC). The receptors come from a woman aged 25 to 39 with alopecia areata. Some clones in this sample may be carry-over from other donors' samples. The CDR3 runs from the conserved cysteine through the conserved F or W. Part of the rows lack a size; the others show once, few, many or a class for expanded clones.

CDR3: CSVTAGVETQYF
V: TRBV29-1
J: TRBJ2-5
size: few

CDR3: CSVETGKKVYNEQFF
V: TRBV29-1
J: TRBJ2-1
size: .

CDR3: CATDRRHYEQYF
V: TRBV6-4
J: TRBJ2-7
size: .

CDR3: CSARWTSGLPNTGELFF
V: TRBV20-1
J: TRBJ2-2
size: many

CDR3: CASSLTAGKSGELFF
V: TRBV5-1
J: TRBJ2-2
size: .

CDR3: CASSRGGKETQYF
V: TRBV28
J: TRBJ2-5
size: .

CDR3: CASSPNDRGFRETQYF
V: TRBV28
J: TRBJ2-5
size: few

CDR3: CSGGGKVETQYF
V: TRBV29-1
J: TRBJ2-5
size: few

CDR3: CASSPLPGSSYNEQFF
V: TRBV18
J: TRBJ2-1
size: .

CDR3: CASSARLAGAEQYF
V: TRBV2
J: TRBJ2-7
size: few

CDR3: CASSLVGTYGPKSEQFF
V: TRBV7-2
J: TRBJ2-1
size: .

CDR3: CASRAYNEQFF
V: TRBV2
J: TRBJ2-1
size: .

CDR3: CATSKDRFEAFF
V: TRBV15
J: TRBJ1-1
size: many

CDR3: CASSLWGRGTDTQYF
V: TRBV7-2
J: TRBJ2-3
size: .

CDR3: CAISESRLALGTGELFF
V: TRBV10-3
J: TRBJ2-2
size: few

CDR3: CASRRAGTEKLFF
V: TRBV7-2
J: TRBJ1-4
size: few

CDR3: CSVEVSANEQFF
V: TRBV29-1
J: TRBJ2-1
size: .

CDR3: CASSLGWAEGYTF
V: TRBV11-2
J: TRBJ1-2
size: .

CDR3: CASSLVAAQETQYF
V: TRBV7-2
J: TRBJ2-5
size: .

CDR3: CASSLGHPGPQHF
V: TRBV5-6
J: TRBJ1-5
size: .

CDR3: CASRRQGDYNEQFF
V: TRBV5-1
J: TRBJ2-1
size: few

CDR3: CASSLGGHEQYF
V: TRBV7-6
J: TRBJ2-7
size: .

CDR3: CASSLGPGHGDQPQHF
V: TRBV7-2
J: TRBJ1-5
size: many